What follows are 27 T cell receptor beta chains derived from one specimen sequenced in a study of T cell repertoires in cytomegalovirus infection. TCRdb re-derived calls from the reads in MiXCR, one entry per CDR3 protein. Counted here are approximately 550,000 distinct CDR3 sequences, 16% occurring once; the ten biggest clones make up roughly a quarter. The sample consisted of CD8+ T cells from PBMCs. The receptors originated from a human donor in good health (CMV status not recorded). Some clones in this sample may be carry-over from other donors' samples.

The gene calls are TRBV6-6 and TRBJ1-2; D unresolved. The V and J ends lost 0 bases and 3 bases respectively, with 11 bases between them. The CDR3 is 15 residues long. The germline V gene encodes CDR1 MNHNY and CDR2 SVGAGI (reference sequence). For the CDR3, the DNA is TGTGCCAGCAGTTACTCGACCGGGTTTCACTATGGCTACACCTTC. It yields the protein CASSYSTGFHYGYTF.

The chain links TRBV7-9 to TRBJ2-2; 8 nucleotides line up with TRBD2. Germline-derived CDR1 and CDR2 are SEHNR and FQNEAQ (reference sequence). The CDR3 spans 17 residues. J gave up 2 bases and V 2 bases, and 7 bases lay outside the gene matches. DNA of the CDR3: TGTGCCAGCAGCTTACATGGACTAGCAATAAACACCGGGGAGCTGTTTTTT. This codes for CASSLHGLAINTGELFF.

V usage is TRBV29-1 and J usage is TRBJ2-7; 8 nucleotides agree with TRBD1. The V gene's germline CDR1 is SQVTM and CDR2 ANQGSEA. The CDR3 has 14 residues. V was clipped by 2 bases and J by 2 bases; unmatched bases: 5. The CDR3 bases are TGCAGCGTTGAAAAACAGGGGGTGCCCTACGAGCAGTACTTC. Translated: CSVEKQGVPYEQYF.

This clonotype was seen many times. V and J are TRBV6-1 and TRBJ2-7; 9 nucleotides line up with TRBD2. The germline V gene encodes CDR1 MNHNS and CDR2 SASEGT. V shed 2 bases and J 4 bases; nucleotides not matched to a gene: 6. The CDR3 has 15 residues. The CDR3 sequence is CASSESSGRSYEQYF. In nucleotides, the CDR3 is TGTGCCAGCAGTGAATCGAGCGGGAGGAGTTACGAGCAGTACTTC.

This clonotype was recorded at least ten times. The chain links TRBV28 to TRBJ1-5; 12 bases match TRBD1. The germline V gene encodes CDR1 MDHEN and CDR2 SYDVKM. CDR3 length equals 14 residues. After removal of 5 bases from V and 8 bases from J, the junction contained 4 bases not matched to a gene. The DNA for the CDR3 is TGTGCCAGCAGTGGGACAGGGGGCTATGAGCCCCAGCATTTT. Protein: CASSGTGGYEPQHF.

The rearrangement joins TRBV24-1 to TRBJ2-5; D unresolved. The CDR3 spans 15 residues. From germline, CDR1 is KGHDR and CDR2 SFDVKD. The V gene lost 9 bases and the J gene lost 2 bases, with 18 bases spanning the gap. This CDR3 is CATSPGSPRQETQYF. The CDR3 DNA reads as TGTGCCACCTCACCAGGCTCGCCACGGCAAGAGACCCAGTACTTC.

Many counts were recorded for this clonotype. The V and J genes are TRBV12-3 or TRBV12-4 and TRBJ1-1; D gene unclear. Trimming stripped 4 bases from V and 0 bases from J, with 9 bases between. The CDR3 is made up of 14 amino acids. The DNA for the CDR3 is TGTGCCAGCAGTTCCCCCAATATGAACACTGAAGCTTTCTTT. Its translation is CASSSPNMNTEAFF.

In this sample, this clonotype turned up many times. The rearrangement links TRBV19 to TRBJ1-1, with 7 bases identical to TRBD1. Germline V gives CDR1 LNHDA, CDR2 SQIVND (reference sequence). The CDR3 is 15 residues long. The J segment lost 0 bases and the V segment lost 5 bases, leaving 6 bases of the junction unmatched. The CDR3 loop is CASSALQGMNTEAFF. CDR3 coding DNA: TGTGCCAGTAGTGCCTTACAGGGGATGAACACTGAAGCTTTCTTT.

V is TRBV7-3 and J is TRBJ2-7; perhaps TRBD1 as D (6 bases). The CDR3 loop spans 13 amino acids. Germline CDR1 is SGHTA and CDR2 is FQGTGA. Trimming took 9 bases from V and 5 from J, leaving 17 bases between them. CDR3 sequence (DNA): TGTGCCAGAAGCAGGGGCCAGCTGAACGAGCAGTACTTC. Residues: CARSRGQLNEQYF.

This clonotype was seen at least ten times. The chain is built from TRBV4-1 and TRBJ1-2, with a possible D match to TRBD1 (5 bases). This CDR3 region has 16 residues. CDR1 MGHRA and CDR2 YSYEKL come from the germline V gene. Trimming removed 2 bases at V and 2 bases at J, with 15 bases between. The CDR3 DNA follows: TGCGCCAGCAGCCAACAAGCCGGGACTGTAAACTATGGCTACACCTTC. Translated: CASSQQAGTVNYGYTF.

This clonotype occurred a few times. At one end the junction does not follow the germline gene, possibly because of a read error. The chain links TRBV4-1 to TRBJ2-7; TRBD1 might be the D (5 bases). Germline CDR1 is MGHRA and CDR2 is YSYEKL. This CDR3 is built from 15 residues. The CDR3 nucleotides read TGTGCCAGCAGCCAAGATTCGACAGCCACCTACGAGCAGTACTTC. Its translation is CASSQDSTATYEQYF.

In this sample, this clonotype turned up a few times. This chain joins TRBV7-9 and TRBJ1-5, with a tentative D call TRBD1 (5 bases). Trimming took off 5 bases at V and 1 base at J, with 12 bases between the two ends. The CDR3 has 15 residues. In germline, CDR1 is SEHNR, CDR2 FQNEAQ (reference sequence). This CDR3 reads CASSAEGQSNQPQHF. CDR3 sequence (DNA): TGTGCCAGCAGCGCCGAGGGGCAGAGCAATCAGCCCCAGCATTTT.

This chain joins TRBV18 and TRBJ2-7; a weak D match, TRBD2 (6 bases). Trimming pared 0 bases from V and 3 bases from J, leaving 9 bases between. In germline, CDR1 is KGHSH, CDR2 LQKENI. CDR3 length: 14 residues. CDR3 amino acids: CASSPPEGGYEQYF. Here the CDR3 DNA reads TGTGCCAGCTCACCACCGGAGGGAGGCTACGAGCAGTACTTC.

This clonotype was found a few times. The chain recombines TRBV7-3 with TRBJ2-2; 11 bases match TRBD1. Germline V gene lookup returns CDR1 SGHTA and CDR2 FQGTGA. The J segment lost 3 bases and the V segment lost 5 bases, leaving 5 bases of the junction unmatched. The CDR3 runs to 16 residues. The CDR3 DNA follows: TGTGCCAGCAGCCCGTGGACAGGGGGCGACACCGGGGAGCTGTTTTTT. Translating it yields CASSPWTGGDTGELFF.

This chain uses TRBV2 with TRBJ2-7, with 13 bases lining up with TRBD2. V was clipped by 4 bases and J by 5 bases; unmatched bases: 5. Germline CDR1 SNHLY, CDR2 FYNNEI. The CDR3 covers 15 residues. CDR3 coding DNA: TGTGCCAGCAGTGTAGGGACTAGCGGGAATGACGAGCAGTACTTC. Residues: CASSVGTSGNDEQYF.

This clonotype was recorded at least ten times. The V call is TRBV14, the J call TRBJ1-2; D unresolved. This CDR3 region has 14 residues. V was cut by 0 bases and J by 8 bases, with 13 bases left in between. CDR1 is SGHDN and CDR2 is FVKESK in the germline V gene. In DNA, the CDR3 is TGTGCCAGCAGCCAAGATGGCCCCCTGGGGGGCTACACCTTC. Protein: CASSQDGPLGGYTF.

This clonotype was counted ten times or more. The V gene is TRBV7-2, the J gene TRBJ2-3; D uncertain. The length of the CDR3 is 13 residues. Trimming took off 4 bases at V and 4 bases at J, with 9 bases between the two ends. Germline V CDR1 and CDR2: SGHTA, FQGNSA. The CDR3 here is CASSYTLPDTQYF. CDR3 DNA: TGTGCCAGCAGCTATACCCTTCCAGATACGCAGTATTTT. Full variable domain (missing parts from reference TRBV7-2 and TRBJ2-3): GAGVSQSPSNKVTEKGKDVELRCDPISGHTALYWYRQSLGQGLEFLIYFQGNSAPDKSGLPSDRFSAERTGGSVSTLTIQRTQQEDSAVYLCASSYTLPDTQYFGPGTRLTVL.

This clonotype was observed many times. The chain recombines TRBV10-3 with TRBJ2-2, with TRBD2 matching 10 bases. Unmatched junction bases numbered 20, after V lost 3 bases and J lost 7 bases. Germline-derived CDR1 and CDR2 are ENHRY and SYGVKD. The CDR3 sequence is 20 residues long. The CDR3 coding sequence is TGTGCCATCAGTGATCCGGGACTAGCGAGGAAGCACACTAACCTCGGGGAGCTGTTTTTT. This encodes CAISDPGLARKHTNLGELFF.

The chain couples TRBV11-2 to TRBJ1-2, with 8 bases matching TRBD1. J lost 5 bases, V lost 1 base, and 6 bases had no gene match. Per the germline V gene, CDR1 is SGHAT and CDR2 is FQNNGV. The CDR3 sequence is 15 residues long. CDR3 in amino acids: CASSLGTGPLYGYTF. CDR3 DNA: TGTGCCAGCAGCTTAGGGACAGGGCCACTTTATGGCTACACCTTC. Complete variable domain (other parts from reference TRBV11-2 and TRBJ1-2): EAGVAQSPRYKIIEKRQSVAFWCNPISGHATLYWYQQILGQGPKLLIQFQNNGVVDDSQLPKDRFSAERLKGVDSTLKIQPAKLEDSAVYLCASSLGTGPLYGYTFGSGTRLTVV.

The chain couples TRBV19 to TRBJ2-1, with 8 bases fitting TRBD2. The germline V gene has CDR1 LNHDA and CDR2 SQIVND (reference sequence). J lost 7 bases, V lost 3 bases, and 2 bases had no gene match. The CDR3 length is 13 residues. CDR3 loop: CASSMGLVNEQFF. In DNA, the CDR3 is TGTGCCAGTAGTATGGGACTAGTAAATGAGCAGTTCTTC.

This clonotype was seen a handful of times. This chain uses TRBV30 with TRBJ2-3; D possibly corresponds to TRBD1 (6 bases). This CDR3 is built from 15 residues. V shed 3 bases and J shed 3 bases, with 16 bases lying between them. Germline CDR1 is GTSNPN and CDR2 is SVGIG (reference sequence). This CDR3 reads CAWRWAGAGTDTQYF. Written as DNA, the CDR3 is TGTGCCTGGAGGTGGGCAGGGGCAGGGACAGATACGCAGTATTTT.

In its sample, this clonotype was seen a few times. The chain is built from TRBV27 and TRBJ1-5; unclear D gene. CDR1 and CDR2 from the germline V gene are MNHEY and SMNVEV (reference sequence). V was shortened by 2 bases and J by 3 bases, with 17 bases between the two germline ends. The CDR3 runs 17 residues. The DNA for the CDR3 is TGTGCCAGCAGTTTACGGACCCACCTCGGGGACAATCAGCCCCAGCATTTT. It yields the protein CASSLRTHLGDNQPQHF.

This clonotype was recorded many times. The V call is TRBV7-2, the J call TRBJ2-3; D is possibly TRBD1 (5 bases). V lost 1 base to trimming and J lost 5 bases, with 16 bases between them. Germline assignment: CDR1 SGHTA and CDR2 FQGNSA. This CDR3 region has 16 residues. As DNA, the CDR3 is TGTGCCAGCAGCTTAGTTGAAGAAGGGGTGGGAGATACGCAGTATTTT. Translating it yields CASSLVEEGVGDTQYF.

This clonotype was picked up many times. The V call is TRBV4-1, the J call TRBJ2-7; 15 bases align to TRBD2. The CDR3 is 17 residues long. The trim removed 0 bases at V and 5 bases at J, leaving 5 bases unmatched. CDR1 is MGHRA, CDR2 YSYEKL, per germline. In DNA form, the CDR3 reads TGCGCCAGCAGCCAAGATGGACTAGCGGGGGGGTACAACGAGCAGTACTTC. Amino acids: CASSQDGLAGGYNEQYF.

This clonotype appeared a few times. The V and J genes are TRBV19 and TRBJ1-1, with a weak D call TRBD1 (6 bases). The V end lost 5 bases, the J end lost 7 bases, and 14 bases lay between the germline ends. Germline CDR1 is LNHDA and CDR2 is SQIVND (reference sequence). The CDR3 sequence is 13 residues long. CDR3 DNA sequence: TGTGCCAGTAGTTATAGGGGGTTCGGTGAAGCTTTCTTT. It yields the protein CASSYRGFGEAFF.

The chain joins TRBV27 to TRBJ2-7; tentative D call: TRBD2 (5 bases). Per germline, CDR1 MNHEY and CDR2 SMNVEV (reference sequence). Trimming took 3 bases from V and 1 from J, leaving 16 bases between them. The CDR3 contains 16 residues. This chain's CDR3 is CASSFGIGEISYEQYF. As DNA, the CDR3 is TGTGCCAGCAGTTTTGGTATTGGGGAGATTTCCTACGAGCAGTACTTC.

The gene calls are TRBV5-1 and TRBJ1-1; weak D call: TRBD1 (6 bases). The germline gives CDR1 SGHRS, CDR2 YFSETQ. The V gene lost 7 bases and the J gene lost 1 base, with 11 bases spanning the gap. The CDR3 covers 13 residues. The CDR3 protein is CASGTGSNTEAFF. The CDR3 DNA follows: TGCGCCAGCGGTACAGGGTCGAACACTGAAGCTTTCTTT.